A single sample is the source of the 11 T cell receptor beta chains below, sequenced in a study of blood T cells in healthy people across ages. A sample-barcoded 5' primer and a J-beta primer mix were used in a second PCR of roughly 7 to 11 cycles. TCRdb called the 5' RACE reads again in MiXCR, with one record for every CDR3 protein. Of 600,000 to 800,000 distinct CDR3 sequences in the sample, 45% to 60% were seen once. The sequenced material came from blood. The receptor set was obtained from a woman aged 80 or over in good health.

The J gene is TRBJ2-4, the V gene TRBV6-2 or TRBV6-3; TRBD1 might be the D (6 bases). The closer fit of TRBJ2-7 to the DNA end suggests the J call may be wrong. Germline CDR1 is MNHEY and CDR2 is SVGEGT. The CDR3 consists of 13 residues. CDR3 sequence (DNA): TGTGCCAGCAGGCCGACAGGATCTATCGAGCAGTACTTC. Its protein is CASRPTGSIEQYF.

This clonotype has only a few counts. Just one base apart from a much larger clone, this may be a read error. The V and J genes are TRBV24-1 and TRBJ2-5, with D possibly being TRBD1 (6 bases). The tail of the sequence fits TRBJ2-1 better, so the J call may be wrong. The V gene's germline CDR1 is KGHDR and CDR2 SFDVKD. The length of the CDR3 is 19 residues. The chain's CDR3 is CATSDSSYRDILRQETQFF. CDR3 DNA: TGTGCCACCAGTGATTCGTCCTACCGGGACATCCTACGACAAGAGACCCAGTTCTTC.

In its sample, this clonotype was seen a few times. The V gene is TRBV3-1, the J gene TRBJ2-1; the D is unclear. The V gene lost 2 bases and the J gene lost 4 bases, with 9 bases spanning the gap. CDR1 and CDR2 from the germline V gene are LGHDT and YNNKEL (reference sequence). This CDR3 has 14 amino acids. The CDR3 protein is CASSQNGFYNEQFF. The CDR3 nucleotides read TGTGCCAGCAGCCAAAACGGCTTTTACAATGAGCAGTTCTTC.

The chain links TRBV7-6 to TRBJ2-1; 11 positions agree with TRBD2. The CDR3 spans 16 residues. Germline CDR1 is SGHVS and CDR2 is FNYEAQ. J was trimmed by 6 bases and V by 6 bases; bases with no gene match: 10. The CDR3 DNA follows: TGTGCCAGCAGGCATAGCGGGGGGGCCAAGTCCAATGAGCAGTTCTTC. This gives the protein CASRHSGGAKSNEQFF. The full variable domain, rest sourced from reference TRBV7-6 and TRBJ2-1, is GAGVSQSPRYKVTKRGQDVALRCDPISGHVSLYWYRQALGQGPEFLTYFNYEAQQDKSGLPNDRFSAERPEGSISTLTIQRTEQRDSAMYRCASRHSGGAKSNEQFFGPGTRLTVL.

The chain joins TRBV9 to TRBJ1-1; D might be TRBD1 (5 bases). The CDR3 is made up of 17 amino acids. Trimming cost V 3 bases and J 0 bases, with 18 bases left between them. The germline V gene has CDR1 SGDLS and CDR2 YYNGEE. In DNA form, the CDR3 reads TGTGCCAGCAGCGCCCTATTGGACATTTTCATGAACACTGAAGCTTTCTTT. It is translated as CASSALLDIFMNTEAFF.

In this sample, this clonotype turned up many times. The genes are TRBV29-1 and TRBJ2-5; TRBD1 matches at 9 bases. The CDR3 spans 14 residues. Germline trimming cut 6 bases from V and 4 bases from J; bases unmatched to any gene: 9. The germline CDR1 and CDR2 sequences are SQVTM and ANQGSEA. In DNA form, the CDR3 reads TGCAGCGTCTATCAGACAGGGGGAGGAGAGACCCAGTACTTC. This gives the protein CSVYQTGGGETQYF.

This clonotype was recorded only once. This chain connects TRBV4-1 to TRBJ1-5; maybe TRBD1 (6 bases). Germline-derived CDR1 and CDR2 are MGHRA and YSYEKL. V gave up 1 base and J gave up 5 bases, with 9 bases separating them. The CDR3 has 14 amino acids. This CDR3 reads CASSQGYRDQPQHF. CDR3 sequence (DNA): TGCGCCAGCAGCCAAGGATACAGGGATCAGCCCCAGCATTTT.

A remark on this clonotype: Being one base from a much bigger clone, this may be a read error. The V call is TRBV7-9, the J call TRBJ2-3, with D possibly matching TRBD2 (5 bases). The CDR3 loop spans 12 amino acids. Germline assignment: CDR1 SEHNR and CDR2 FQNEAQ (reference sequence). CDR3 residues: CASGEITDTRYF. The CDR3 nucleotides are TGTGCCAGCGGGGAGATCACAGATACGCGGTATTTT. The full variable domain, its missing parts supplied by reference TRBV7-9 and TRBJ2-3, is DTGVSQNPRHKITKRGQNVTFRCDPISEHNRLYWYRQTLGQGPEFLTYFQNEAQLEKSRLLSDRFSAERPKGSFSTLEIQRTEQGDSAMYLCASGEITDTRYFGPGTRLTVL.

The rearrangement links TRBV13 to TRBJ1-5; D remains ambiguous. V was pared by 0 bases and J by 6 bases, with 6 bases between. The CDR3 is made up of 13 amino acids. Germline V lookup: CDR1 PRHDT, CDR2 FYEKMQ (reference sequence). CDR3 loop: CASSLGLSQPQHF. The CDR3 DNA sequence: TGTGCCAGCAGCTTAGGCCTGAGTCAGCCCCAGCATTTT.

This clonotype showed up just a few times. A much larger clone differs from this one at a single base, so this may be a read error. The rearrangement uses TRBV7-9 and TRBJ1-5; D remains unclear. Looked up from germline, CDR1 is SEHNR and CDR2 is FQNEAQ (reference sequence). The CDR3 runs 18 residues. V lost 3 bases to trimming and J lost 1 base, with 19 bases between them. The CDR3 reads CASSFSEGGSLSNQPQHF. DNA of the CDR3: TGTGCCAGCAGCTTCTCGGAGGGTGGGAGCTTAAGCAATCAGCCCCAGCATTTT.

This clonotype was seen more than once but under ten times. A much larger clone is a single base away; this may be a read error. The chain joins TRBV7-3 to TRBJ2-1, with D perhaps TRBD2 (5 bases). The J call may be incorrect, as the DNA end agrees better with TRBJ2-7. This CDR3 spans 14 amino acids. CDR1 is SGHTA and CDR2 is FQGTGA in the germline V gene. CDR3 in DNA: TGTGCCAGTTCGTTAGGTAGCGCCTACAATGAGCAGTACTTC. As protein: CASSLGSAYNEQYF.